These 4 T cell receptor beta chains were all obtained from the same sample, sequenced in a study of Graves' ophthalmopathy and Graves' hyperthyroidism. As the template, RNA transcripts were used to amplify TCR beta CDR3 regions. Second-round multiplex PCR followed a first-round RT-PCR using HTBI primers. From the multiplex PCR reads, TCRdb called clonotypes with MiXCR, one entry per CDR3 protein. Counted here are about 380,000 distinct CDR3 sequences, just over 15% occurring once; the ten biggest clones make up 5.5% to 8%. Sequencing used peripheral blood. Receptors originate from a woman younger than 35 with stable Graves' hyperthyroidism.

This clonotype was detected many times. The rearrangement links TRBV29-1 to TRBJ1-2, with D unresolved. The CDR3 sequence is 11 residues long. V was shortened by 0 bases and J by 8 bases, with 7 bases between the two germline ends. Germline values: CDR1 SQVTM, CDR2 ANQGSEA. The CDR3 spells CSVEDPQGYTF. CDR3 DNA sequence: TGCAGCGTTGAAGACCCCCAAGGCTACACCTTC.

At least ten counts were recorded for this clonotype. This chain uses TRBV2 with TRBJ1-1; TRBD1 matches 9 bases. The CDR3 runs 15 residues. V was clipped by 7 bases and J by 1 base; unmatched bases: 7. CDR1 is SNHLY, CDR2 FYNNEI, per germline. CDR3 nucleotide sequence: TGTGCCAGCACCTTACAGGGACAGGGGAACACTGAAGCTTTCTTT. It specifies CASTLQGQGNTEAFF.

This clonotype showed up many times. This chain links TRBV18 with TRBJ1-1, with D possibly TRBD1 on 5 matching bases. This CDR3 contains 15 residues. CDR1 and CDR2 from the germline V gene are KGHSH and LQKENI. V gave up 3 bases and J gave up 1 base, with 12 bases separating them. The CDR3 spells CASSPPRGWNTEAFF. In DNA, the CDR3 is TGTGCCAGCTCACCTCCCCGGGGGTGGAACACTGAAGCTTTCTTT.

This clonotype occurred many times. CDR3: CAVKTGMNTEAFF. The DNA for the CDR3 is TGTGCCGTCAAGACAGGTATGAACACTGAAGCTTTCTTT. V and J are TRBV24-1 and TRBJ1-1; D may be TRBD1 (6 bases). This CDR3 comprises 13 residues. Germline V lookup: CDR1 KGHDR, CDR2 SFDVKD. V shed 12 bases and J shed 0 bases, with 13 bases lying between them.